A single sample gave rise to the 18 T cell receptor beta chains below, sequenced in a study of cytomegalovirus exposure and HLA in healthy donors. Amplification used 60 Vbeta primers and 13 Jbeta primers. Method: immunoSEQ multiplex PCR; TCRdb's copy keeps in-frame clones and lacks some. There are about 190,000 clones in the sample; less than 90% occur only once, and roughly 1.5% lies in the top ten. The sequencing sample was made of PBMCs. The receptors come from a man in his fifties in good health and CMV-seronegative.

The chain links TRBV7-2 to TRBJ2-1, with D perhaps matching TRBD2 (6 bases). From germline, CDR1 is SGHTA and CDR2 FQGNSA. Trimming stripped 5 bases from V and 7 bases from J, with 21 bases between. This CDR3 region has 16 residues. CDR3 sequence: CASSPGEGIGRNEQFF. CDR3 DNA sequence: TGTGCCAGCAGCCCGGGAGAGGGAATAGGTAGGAATGAGCAGTTCTTC. Complete variable domain (other parts from reference TRBV7-2 and TRBJ2-1): GAGVSQSPSNKVTEKGKDVELRCDPISGHTALYWYRQSLGQGLEFLIYFQGNSAPDKSGLPSDRFSAERTGGSVSTLTIQRTQQEDSAVYLCASSPGEGIGRNEQFFGPGTRLTVL.

The V gene is TRBV7-2, the J gene TRBJ2-7, with 15 bases aligning to TRBD2. Trimming at V came to 5 bases and at J to 7 bases, leaving 9 bases not matched to a gene. Germline CDR1 reads SGHTA; CDR2 reads FQGNSA. The CDR3 has 16 residues. This CDR3 is CASSPGLAGGAWEQYF. For the CDR3, the DNA is TGTGCCAGCAGCCCGGGACTAGCGGGAGGCGCCTGGGAGCAGTACTTC.

This sequence joins TRBV7-2 and TRBJ2-1; D may be TRBD1 (5 bases). The CDR3 consists of 16 residues. CDR1 and CDR2 (germline): SGHTA, FQGNSA. Deletions cut 4 bases from V and 4 bases from J, with 17 bases between. The CDR3 DNA follows: TGTGCCAGCAGCTCCAGGGCTCAGCTTTTTTACAATGAGCAGTTCTTC. Protein product: CASSSRAQLFYNEQFF.

As regards this clone: Other DNA sequences in the same sample also yield this CDR3. The chain recombines TRBV5-1 with TRBJ2-3, with D unresolved. V lost 0 bases, J lost 6 bases, and 5 bases lay in between. Germline V CDR1 and CDR2: SGHRS, YFSETQ. This CDR3 spans 12 amino acids. This CDR3 is CASSLGADTQYF. The CDR3 DNA sequence: TGCGCCAGCAGCTTGGGGGCTGATACGCAGTATTTT.

Concerning this clone itself: This CDR3 is also generated by other DNA sequences in the sample. The rearrangement links TRBV7-2 to TRBJ2-1; 12 nucleotides match TRBD2. J lost 7 bases, V lost 1 base, and 2 bases had no gene match. CDR1 is SGHTA, CDR2 FQGNSA, per germline. The CDR3 covers 15 residues. The CDR3 is CASSLGLAGGNEQFF. The DNA of the CDR3 is TGTGCCAGCAGCTTAGGGCTAGCGGGGGGGAATGAGCAGTTCTTC.

This chain connects TRBV18 to TRBJ2-5; possible D gene TRBD1, 6 bases. The CDR3 is 15 amino acids. Germline CDR1 and CDR2: KGHSH and LQKENI. The V end was cut by 3 bases, the J end by 5 bases, with 16 bases between. The CDR3 region has the DNA TGTGCCAGCTCACCTCGGCAGGGACACTCCGAGACCCAGTACTTC. This translates into CASSPRQGHSETQYF.

As regards this clone: Mismatch with germline at one junction end may stem from a read error. The rearrangement uses TRBV5-6 and TRBJ2-1, with D hard to call. Germline loops: CDR1 SGHDT, CDR2 YYEEEE. CDR3 length equals 16 residues. The CDR3 region is CASRLASGGSYNEQFF. The DNA for the CDR3 is TGTGCCAGCCGCTTGGCGTCCGGCGGCTCCTACAATGAGCAGTTCTTC.

The chain combines TRBV30 with TRBJ1-6; D is undetermined. The germline V gene encodes CDR1 GTSNPN and CDR2 SVGIG (reference sequence). This CDR3 spans 17 amino acids. The ends were cut back, 0 bases at V and 7 bases at J, with 19 bases in the middle. The CDR3 reads CAWSVSAGNPLNSPLHF. DNA of the CDR3: TGTGCCTGGAGTGTATCTGCGGGTAACCCGTTAAATTCACCCCTCCACTTT. The complete variable domain, with remaining parts taken from reference TRBV30 and TRBJ1-6, reads SQTIHQWPATLVQPVGSPLSLECTVEGTSNPNLYWYRQAAGRGLQLLFYSVGIGQISSEVPQNLSASRPQDRQFILSSKKLLLSDSGFYLCAWSVSAGNPLNSPLHFGNGTRLTVT.

V and J are TRBV9 and TRBJ2-7, with a possible D match to TRBD1 (6 bases). The CDR3 length is 16 residues. The V gene lost 4 bases and the J gene lost 0 bases, with 17 bases spanning the gap. CDR1 SGDLS and CDR2 YYNGEE come from the germline V gene. CDR3 DNA: TGTGCCAGCAGCCGTGAACCGGGACAAAGCTCCTACGAGCAGTACTTC. Its protein is CASSREPGQSSYEQYF.

The chain links TRBV5-1 to TRBJ2-6; no definite D call. In germline, CDR1 is SGHRS, CDR2 YFSETQ. The CDR3 extends over 15 amino acids. V lost 1 base to trimming and J lost 1 base, with 6 bases between them. In DNA form, the CDR3 reads TGCGCCAGCAGCTTGACATCTTCTGGGGCCAACGTCCTGACTTTC. Protein sequence: CASSLTSSGANVLTF.

This chain uses TRBV10-3 with TRBJ1-4; 10 positions match TRBD1. Germline V gene lookup returns CDR1 ENHRY and CDR2 SYGVKD. The trim removed 0 bases at V and 7 bases at J, leaving 5 bases unmatched. CDR3 length equals 16 residues. CDR3 sequence reads: CAISESGQGEGEKLFF. Written as DNA, the CDR3 is TGTGCCATCAGTGAGTCCGGACAGGGGGAGGGTGAAAAACTGTTTTTT.

The chain combines TRBV15 with TRBJ1-6; D unresolved. The CDR3 loop spans 16 amino acids. Germline CDR1 LNHNV, CDR2 YYDKDF (reference sequence). V shed 0 bases and J shed 0 bases, with 6 bases lying between them. The CDR3 region has the DNA TGTGCCACCAGCAGAGATCTGAGCTCCTATAATTCACCCCTCCACTTT. Its translation is CATSRDLSSYNSPLHF.

V is TRBV5-4 and J is TRBJ2-5, with TRBD2 matching 10 bases. TRBJ2-7 explains the end of the DNA better; the J call may be wrong. The CDR3 has 15 residues. Germline CDR1 and CDR2: SGHNT and YYREEE (reference sequence). The CDR3 DNA is TGTGCCAGCAGCTTGAGAACTAGCGGGGTGTACGAGCAGTACTTC. Its protein product is CASSLRTSGVYEQYF.

V gene TRBV7-8 combines with J gene TRBJ1-1; tentative D call: TRBD1 (5 bases). Germline-derived CDR1 and CDR2 are SGHVS and FQNEAQ. The ends were cut back, 5 bases at V and 3 bases at J, with 13 bases in the middle. The CDR3 is 14 residues long. CDR3 loop: CASSPQGLDTEAFF. CDR3 nucleotide sequence: TGTGCCAGCAGCCCCCAGGGTTTAGACACTGAAGCTTTCTTT.

Details on this clone: At one end, the junction sequence differs from germline, possibly due to a read error. The J gene is TRBJ2-1, the V gene TRBV7-7; 7 bases are shared with TRBD1. This CDR3 is 14 amino acids long. Germline V lookup: CDR1 SSHAT, CDR2 FNYEAQ (reference sequence). The CDR3 DNA reads TGTGCTAGCAGCCCGGGACAGCTTGACAATGAGCAGTTCTTC. Amino acid sequence: CASSPGQLDNEQFF.

The rearrangement links TRBV9 to TRBJ1-2; D gene ambiguous. The CDR3 is made up of 16 amino acids. Germline V CDR1 and CDR2: SGDLS, YYNGEE. V lost 0 bases, J lost 7 bases, and 19 bases lay in between. As DNA, the CDR3 is TGTGCCAGCAGCGTAGTCTCGGCGCTACAAACGGGTGGCTACACCTTC. As protein: CASSVVSALQTGGYTF. Together with reference TRBV9 and TRBJ1-2, the CDR3 gives the full variable domain: DSGVTQTPKHLITATGQRVTLRCSPRSGDLSVYWYQQSLDQGLQFLIQYYNGEERAKGNILERFSAQQFPDLHSELNLSSLELGDSALYFCASSVVSALQTGGYTFGSGTRLTVV.

The rearrangement joins TRBV6-4 to TRBJ2-3; TRBD1 aligns across 9 bases. In germline, CDR1 is MRHNA, CDR2 SNTAGT. The CDR3 is 14 residues long. V lost 8 bases and J lost 3; bases outside the gene matches: 6. CDR3 residues: CASRLGTGTDTQYF. CDR3 DNA: TGTGCCAGCCGCCTAGGGACAGGGACAGATACGCAGTATTTT.

The rearrangement links TRBV18 to TRBJ1-1; TRBD1 matches 7 bases. Germline V lookup: CDR1 KGHSH, CDR2 LQKENI. Unmatched junction bases numbered 9, after V lost 3 bases and J lost 5 bases. The CDR3 loop spans 15 amino acids. The CDR3 reads CASSPRGQVETEAFF. In DNA, the CDR3 is TGTGCCAGCTCACCTCGCGGACAGGTTGAAACTGAAGCTTTCTTT.